The 18 T cell receptor beta chains in this list originate from one sample, sequenced in a study of CD8 T cells in ankylosing spondylitis. One entry per CDR3 protein results from TCRdb running MiXCR on the 5' RACE reads. The sample records about 240,000 distinct CDR3 sequences, approximately 11% being singletons. Sequencing was carried out using blood, either unsorted or a sorted T cell fraction (not recorded which). The receptors shown here come from a male donor with ankylosing spondylitis or in good health (not recorded which).

This clonotype was seen ten or more times. This rearrangement joins TRBV5-1 to TRBJ1-1, with a weak D call TRBD1 (5 bases). Trimming took off 2 bases at V and 2 bases at J, with 10 bases between the two ends. Germline CDR1 SGHRS, CDR2 YFSETQ. The CDR3 runs 14 residues. CDR3 region: CASSLAGDNTEAFF. The CDR3 nucleotides read TGCGCCAGCAGCTTAGCGGGGGATAACACTGAAGCTTTCTTT.

At least ten counts were recorded for this clonotype. The V gene is TRBV12-3 or TRBV12-4, the J gene TRBJ1-1; maybe TRBD1 (6 bases). The CDR3 is 15 residues long. V lost 3 bases and J 2 bases, leaving 13 bases between the germline ends. The DNA for the CDR3 is TGTGCCAGCAGTTTTCCATCGGGGGCCAACACTGAAGCTTTCTTT. Its translation is CASSFPSGANTEAFF.

This clonotype was observed a handful of times. The chain combines TRBV7-7 with TRBJ2-5; D remains ambiguous. V shed 1 base and J shed 2 bases, with 5 bases lying between them. The CDR3 is 13 amino acids. CDR1 is SSHAT, CDR2 FNYEAQ, per germline (reference sequence). CDR3 amino acids: CASSLETQETQYF. Here the CDR3 DNA reads TGTGCCAGCAGCTTAGAAACTCAAGAGACCCAGTACTTC. Together with reference TRBV7-7 and TRBJ2-5, the CDR3 gives the full variable domain: GAGVSQSPRYKVTKRGQDVTLRCDPISSHATLYWYQQALGQGPEFLTYFNYEAQPDKSGLPSDRFSAERPEGSISTLTIQRTEQRDSAMYRCASSLETQETQYFGPGTRLLVL.

There are many counts of this clonotype. The rearrangement uses TRBV5-1 and TRBJ2-2; unclear D gene. Trimming stripped 1 base from V and 1 base from J, with 11 bases between. The germline CDR1 and CDR2 sequences are SGHRS and YFSETQ. CDR3 length equals 16 residues. The CDR3 sequence is CASSLSAVRNTGELFF. CDR3 nucleotides: TGCGCCAGCAGCTTGTCGGCAGTCCGGAACACCGGGGAGCTGTTTTTT.

This clonotype was seen at least ten times. This chain links TRBV10-3 with TRBJ2-2; TRBD2 matches 11 bases. After removal of 3 bases from V and 2 bases from J, the junction contained 5 bases not matched to a gene. This CDR3 is 17 amino acids long. The V gene's germline CDR1 is ENHRY and CDR2 SYGVKD. For the CDR3, the DNA is TGTGCCATCAGTGACTCGGGACTAGCGGTAAACACCGGGGAGCTGTTTTTT. It specifies CAISDSGLAVNTGELFF.

There are many counts of this clonotype. V usage is TRBV20-1 and J usage is TRBJ2-7, with 7 bases fitting TRBD1. The V gene end was trimmed by 4 bases and the J gene end by 0 bases; junction bases not matched to a gene: 6. The CDR3 contains 14 residues. The germline gives CDR1 DFQATT, CDR2 SNEGSKA (reference sequence). The CDR3, as DNA: TGCAGTGCTACCCGACAGGGTCACTCCTACGAGCAGTACTTC. Its translation: CSATRQGHSYEQYF.

This clonotype has a count of ten or more. The chain carries TRBV20-1 and TRBJ2-4; TRBD2 aligns across 11 bases. The CDR3 spans 16 residues. V was pared by 1 base and J by 6 bases, with 8 bases of the junction left unmatched. Germline V CDR1 and CDR2: DFQATT, SNEGSKA (reference sequence). CDR3 residues: CSARGRLSGGVNIQYF. CDR3 DNA sequence: TGCAGTGCTAGAGGGCGCCTTAGCGGGGGGGTAAACATTCAGTACTTC.

The rearrangement links TRBV5-1 to TRBJ2-2; TRBD1 matches at 7 bases. The CDR3 is made up of 15 amino acids. Unmatched junction bases numbered 5, after V lost 4 bases and J lost 2 bases. Germline-derived CDR1 and CDR2 are SGHRS and YFSETQ. This chain's CDR3 is CASSEPGGNTGELFF. The CDR3, as DNA: TGCGCCAGCAGCGAGCCAGGGGGAAACACCGGGGAGCTGTTTTTT. Filled out from reference TRBV5-1 and TRBJ2-2, the complete variable domain reads KAGVTQTPRYLIKTRGQQVTLSCSPISGHRSVSWYQQTPGQGLQFLFEYFSETQRNKGNFPGRFSGRQFSNSRSEMNVSTLELGDSALYLCASSEPGGNTGELFFGEGSRLTVL.

This clonotype has a count of ten or more. V gene TRBV6-1 combines with J gene TRBJ2-1; maybe TRBD1 (6 bases). This CDR3 has 14 residues. Trimming took off 7 bases at V and 7 bases at J, with 17 bases between the two ends. Germline CDR1 and CDR2: MNHNS and SASEGT. The DNA of the CDR3 is TGTGCCAGCATGCGGACAGTTACCGCGAATGAGCAGTTCTTC. This encodes CASMRTVTANEQFF.

In its sample, this clonotype was seen a few times. The CDR3 reads CASLIVGNEQFF. The CDR3 coding sequence is TGTGCCAGCTTAATCGTAGGAAATGAGCAGTTCTTC. The V and J genes are TRBV7-3 and TRBJ2-1; no firm D call. V lost 8 bases, J lost 7 bases, and 12 bases lay in between. Germline V lookup: CDR1 SGHTA, CDR2 FQGTGA. This CDR3 contains 12 residues. Complete variable domain (other parts from reference TRBV7-3 and TRBJ2-1): GAGVSQTPSNKVTEKGKYVELRCDPISGHTALYWYRQSLGQGPEFLIYFQGTGAADDSGLPNDRFFAVRPEGSVSTLKIQRTERGDSAVYLCASLIVGNEQFFGPGTRLTVL.

The chain has TRBV5-1 and TRBJ1-1, with a tentative D call TRBD1 (6 bases). V lost 6 bases to trimming and J lost 1 base, with 13 bases between them. The CDR3 covers 14 residues. Per germline, CDR1 SGHRS and CDR2 YFSETQ. The CDR3 region is CASTTQQGNTEAFF. As DNA, the CDR3 is TGCGCCAGCACCACCCAACAGGGGAACACTGAAGCTTTCTTT.

This clonotype was recorded many times. The V gene is TRBV27, the J gene TRBJ2-7; 8 nucleotides agree with TRBD2. The germline gives CDR1 MNHEY, CDR2 SMNVEV (reference sequence). This CDR3 region has 14 residues. V shed 5 bases, J shed 3 bases, and the junction held 6 bases outside the gene matches. The CDR3 region is CASSNSGKYYEQYF. CDR3 coding DNA: TGTGCCAGCAGTAATAGCGGGAAATACTACGAGCAGTACTTC.

The chain has TRBV12-3 or TRBV12-4 and TRBJ1-4, with D unresolved. Trimming took off 4 bases at V and 1 base at J, with 13 bases between the two ends. The CDR3 consists of 16 residues. The CDR3 nucleotides are TGTGCCAGCAGTTCTAACCCAAGGCGAACTAATGAAAAACTGTTTTTT. It yields the protein CASSSNPRRTNEKLFF.

The chain is built from TRBV7-6 and TRBJ2-5; 7 bases are shared with TRBD1. The CDR3 has 13 amino acids. The germline V gene has CDR1 SGHVS and CDR2 FNYEAQ. V trimming: 5 bases; J trimming: 3 bases; junction bases outside the gene matches: 3. This CDR3 is CASSPGTEETQYF. The CDR3 nucleotides read TGTGCCAGCAGCCCCGGGACAGAAGAGACCCAGTACTTC. Full variable domain (outside the CDR3, taken from reference TRBV7-6 and TRBJ2-5): GAGVSQSPRYKVTKRGQDVALRCDPISGHVSLYWYRQALGQGPEFLTYFNYEAQQDKSGLPNDRFSAERPEGSISTLTIQRTEQRDSAMYRCASSPGTEETQYFGPGTRLLVL.

This clonotype was seen repeatedly, ten times or more. The chain uses TRBV4-1 and TRBJ2-2; the D is unclear. Germline CDR1 and CDR2: MGHRA and YSYEKL. The V and J ends lost 1 base and 6 bases respectively, with 6 bases between them. The CDR3 is 13 residues long. Here the CDR3 DNA reads TGCGCCAGCAGCCAAGTGGGGTCCGGGGAGCTGTTTTTT. Protein: CASSQVGSGELFF.

This clonotype was picked up many times. The V call is TRBV29-1, the J call TRBJ2-3; D ambiguous. The CDR3 runs to 17 residues. Germline loops: CDR1 SQVTM, CDR2 ANQGSEA. V lost 5 bases to trimming and J lost 2 bases, with 23 bases between them. This chain's CDR3 is CSVSIRPFGRDTDTQYF. The CDR3 coding sequence is TGCAGCGTTAGCATTAGGCCCTTTGGTCGCGACACAGATACGCAGTATTTT.

There are many counts of this clonotype. The rearrangement links TRBV6-1 to TRBJ2-1; D is unclear. V was trimmed by 6 bases and J by 3 bases, leaving 15 bases between them. The CDR3 length is 15 residues. Germline assignment: CDR1 MNHNS and CDR2 SASEGT. This chain's CDR3 is CASRPAANNYNEQFF. In DNA, the CDR3 is TGTGCCAGCAGGCCGGCGGCCAACAACTACAATGAGCAGTTCTTC.

The chain employs TRBV2 and TRBJ2-7, with D tentatively TRBD2 (5 bases). V lost 3 bases and J 7 bases, leaving 16 bases between the germline ends. The CDR3 consists of 14 residues. Germline V CDR1 and CDR2: SNHLY, FYNNEI. The CDR3 DNA is TGTGCCAGCAGTGAGAGGGAAAGATATTGGGAGCAGTACTTC. Residues: CASSERERYWEQYF. Full variable domain (rest looked up from reference TRBV2 and TRBJ2-7): EPEVTQTPSHQVTQMGQEVILRCVPISNHLYFYWYRQILGQKVEFLVSFYNNEISEKSEIFDDQFSVERPDGSNFTLKIRSTKLEDSAMYFCASSERERYWEQYFGPGTRLTVT.